These 27 T cell receptor beta chains came from one sample sequenced in a study of OX40 agonist ivuxolimab in advanced cancers. The library was built by means of the immunoSEQ multiplex PCR assay. In its TCRdb copy, this immuneACCESS table keeps in-frame sequences only and misses some clones. Where compared with another copy, unresolved V genes explain less than half of these, and the others have no known cause. This sample gives 30,000 to 35,000 clones in total; approximately 89% of them show up just once. The ten largest clonotypes hold 35% to 45% of the sample. The sequenced sample was CD4+ or CD8+ T cells sorted from blood, obtained in a trial of the OX40 agonist ivuxolimab. The receptor source for this set is an adult with an advanced solid tumor such as melanoma, head and neck, liver or kidney cancer.

This chain uses TRBV20-1 with TRBJ2-7; unclear D gene. The CDR3 spans 11 residues. Trimming took 1 base from V and 3 from J, leaving 4 bases between them. Germline lookup yields CDR1 DFQATT and CDR2 SNEGSKA (reference sequence). CDR3 nucleotide sequence: TGCAGTGCTAGAGTCTTCTACGAGCAGTACTTC. This translates into CSARVFYEQYF.

This chain connects TRBV7-8 to TRBJ1-4; D not certain. Trimming removed 5 bases from V and 0 bases from J, with 10 bases in between. Germline-derived CDR1 and CDR2 are SGHVS and FQNEAQ. CDR3 length: 15 residues. CDR3 amino acids: CASSDVGATNEKLFF. The CDR3 coding sequence is TGTGCCAGCAGCGATGTCGGTGCAACTAATGAAAAACTGTTTTTT.

This sequence joins TRBV7-9 and TRBJ1-5, with D unclear. Germline lookup yields CDR1 SEHNR and CDR2 FQNEAQ (reference sequence). V dropped 5 bases and J dropped 4 bases, with 6 bases sitting between them. The CDR3 consists of 12 residues. The CDR3 reads CASSPGNQPQHF. As DNA, the CDR3 is TGTGCCAGCAGCCCGGGTAATCAGCCCCAGCATTTT.

Only one count was recorded for this clone. The chain joins TRBV11-1 to TRBJ1-1; 7 bases are a match to TRBD1. The trim removed 5 bases at V and 0 bases at J, leaving 3 bases unmatched. Germline values: CDR1 SGHAT, CDR2 FQDESV (reference sequence). CDR3 length equals 14 residues. The CDR3 sequence is CASSRDSLNTEAFF. The DNA for the CDR3 is TGTGCCAGCAGCCGGGACAGCCTGAACACTGAAGCTTTCTTT.

This sequence joins TRBV4-2 and TRBJ2-3; unclear D gene. CDR1 LGHNA and CDR2 YNFKEQ come from the germline V gene. There are 11 residues in the CDR3. Between the trimmed V and J ends, which lost 3 bases and 6 bases, there was a span of 4 bases. The chain's CDR3 is CASSHGDTQYF. CDR3 coding DNA: TGTGCCAGCAGCCACGGCGATACGCAGTATTTT.

The J gene is TRBJ1-4, the V gene TRBV7-8; D is unclear. The germline CDR1 and CDR2 sequences are SGHVS and FQNEAQ. Trimming stripped 1 base from V and 6 bases from J, with 3 bases between. The CDR3 contains 12 residues. The CDR3 DNA reads TGTGCCAGCAGCTTAGGGGATGAAAAACTGTTTTTT. Protein: CASSLGDEKLFF.

This clone turned up a few times. The chain carries TRBV7-9 and TRBJ2-7; no reliable D call. The CDR3 length is 12 residues. Germline CDR1 reads SEHNR; CDR2 reads FQNEAQ (reference sequence). Trimming shortened V by 1 base and J by 6 bases, and 7 bases separated the two germline ends. CDR3 DNA: TGTGCCAGCAGCTTAGATGTAGCCGAGCAGTACTTC. Residues: CASSLDVAEQYF.

The chain joins TRBV4-1 to TRBJ2-3; D remains ambiguous. Germline-derived CDR1 and CDR2 are MGHRA and YSYEKL. The CDR3 spans 13 residues. Trimming pared 3 bases from V and 4 bases from J, leaving 8 bases between. The CDR3 spells CASSHLDADTQYF. The CDR3 DNA sequence: TGCGCCAGCAGCCATTTGGACGCAGATACGCAGTATTTT.

The chain carries TRBV14 and TRBJ1-2, with TRBD1 matching 7 bases. The CDR3 has 15 amino acids. Germline trimming cut 0 bases from V and 8 bases from J; bases unmatched to any gene: 9. The germline gives CDR1 SGHDN, CDR2 FVKESK. The CDR3 DNA follows: TGTGCCAGCAGCCAAGAGACGACAGGGCCGAACGGCTACACCTTC. This gives the protein CASSQETTGPNGYTF.

The chain combines TRBV28 with TRBJ2-5, with D tentatively TRBD1 or TRBD2 (5 bases each). CDR3 size: 14 residues. The V end lost 1 base, the J end lost 5 bases, and 11 bases lay between the germline ends. Germline-derived CDR1 and CDR2 are MDHEN and SYDVKM. CDR3 nucleotide sequence: TGTGCCAGCAGTTTATCCCCGGGGCAGGAGACCCAGTACTTC. As protein: CASSLSPGQETQYF.

The chain couples TRBV14 to TRBJ2-7; 7 bases are a match to TRBD1. Unmatched junction bases numbered 4, after V lost 0 bases and J lost 5 bases. CDR3 length: 14 residues. Germline assignment: CDR1 SGHDN and CDR2 FVKESK. The CDR3, as DNA: TGTGCCAGCAGCCAAGATAACAGGGGCGACGAGCAGTACTTC. Its translation: CASSQDNRGDEQYF. The entire variable domain, with the rest obtained from reference TRBV14 and TRBJ2-7, is as follows: EAGVTQFPSHSVIEKGQTVTLRCDPISGHDNLYWYRRVMGKEIKFLLHFVKESKQDESGMPNNRFLAERTGGTYSTLKVQPAELEDSGVYFCASSQDNRGDEQYFGPGTRLTVT.

The rearrangement links TRBV29-1 to TRBJ2-2, with a weak D call TRBD1 (5 bases). Germline V lookup: CDR1 SQVTM, CDR2 ANQGSEA. Trimming shortened V by 5 bases and J by 2 bases, and 9 bases separated the two germline ends. This CDR3 contains 13 residues. CDR3 sequence: CSVKGPNTGELFF. The CDR3 nucleotides read TGCAGCGTTAAGGGGCCCAACACCGGGGAGCTGTTTTTT.

This clone was counted once. The chain is built from TRBV5-8 and TRBJ2-1; 7 bases align to TRBD2. V shed 1 base and J 5 bases; nucleotides not matched to a gene: 3. CDR3 size: 14 residues. CDR1 is SGHTS, CDR2 YDEGEE, per germline. The CDR3 bases are TGTGCCAGCAGCTTGATGCTAGCGGACAATGAGCAGTTCTTC. As protein: CASSLMLADNEQFF.

This clone was observed a handful of times. The chain uses TRBV5-5 and TRBJ2-3, with 13 bases that match TRBD2. The CDR3 totals 15 residues. The germline V gene has CDR1 SGHKS and CDR2 YYEKEE (reference sequence). The V gene end was trimmed by 10 bases and the J gene end by 2 bases; junction bases not matched to a gene: 7. CDR3 DNA: TGTGCCGGCGGGACTAGCGGGACTACCACAGATACGCAGTATTTT. Translation: CAGGTSGTTTDTQYF.

The chain has TRBV7-9 and TRBJ2-5; TRBD1 aligns across 7 bases. The germline CDR1 and CDR2 sequences are SEHNR and FQNEAQ (reference sequence). The length of the CDR3 is 14 residues. V lost 5 bases to trimming and J lost 4 bases; unmatched junction nucleotides: 7. CDR3 in amino acids: CASSETGPLETQYF. The CDR3 DNA reads as TGTGCCAGCAGCGAGACAGGGCCCCTAGAGACCCAGTACTTC.

The genes are TRBV28 and TRBJ2-1, with a possible D match to TRBD1 (5 bases). Trimming removed 11 bases from V and 1 base from J, with 15 bases in between. Germline V gives CDR1 MDHEN, CDR2 SYDVKM. The CDR3 is 14 residues long. The chain's CDR3 is CAFGRQGSYNEQFF. The CDR3 DNA reads TGTGCCTTTGGACGGCAGGGATCCTACAATGAGCAGTTCTTC.

This chain uses TRBV6-5 with TRBJ2-3; 8 bases line up with TRBD1. After removal of 4 bases from V and 4 bases from J, the junction contained 4 bases not matched to a gene. The CDR3 contains 14 residues. The V gene's germline CDR1 is MNHEY and CDR2 SVGAGI. The CDR3 DNA sequence: TGTGCCAGCAGTTTCGGACAGGGAGCAGATACGCAGTATTTT. Amino acids: CASSFGQGADTQYF.

This clone was detected once. The J gene is TRBJ1-1, the V gene TRBV11-2, with 7 bases lining up with TRBD1. CDR1 and CDR2 (germline): SGHAT, FQNNGV. This CDR3 has 15 amino acids. Trimming took 5 bases from V and 5 from J; bases not matched to a gene: 11. This CDR3 is CASSPPGGSNTEAFF. The CDR3 DNA reads as TGTGCCAGCAGCCCACCAGGGGGTTCTAATACTGAAGCTTTCTTT.

V usage is TRBV4-2 and J usage is TRBJ2-3; TRBD2 agrees at 13 bases. Trimming cost V 1 base and J 2 bases; bases outside gene matches: 9. Germline V lookup: CDR1 LGHNA, CDR2 YNFKEQ. The CDR3 length is 19 residues. CDR3 nucleotides: TGTGCCAGCAGCCAAGCGATCACACTAGCGGGGGGGCCCACAGATACGCAGTATTTT. It is translated as CASSQAITLAGGPTDTQYF.

The chain combines TRBV19 with TRBJ1-2, with D possibly being TRBD1 (6 bases). V was shortened by 5 bases and J by 2 bases, with 15 bases between the two germline ends. This CDR3 spans 15 amino acids. Germline loops: CDR1 LNHDA, CDR2 SQIVND (reference sequence). In DNA, the CDR3 is TGTGCCAGTAGTGGGACGGGGGGGCACAACTATGGCTACACCTTC. The encoded protein is CASSGTGGHNYGYTF.

This chain links TRBV27 with TRBJ2-7, with a tentative D call TRBD1 (5 bases). The germline V gene encodes CDR1 MNHEY and CDR2 SMNVEV (reference sequence). CDR3 length equals 17 residues. V was pared by 2 bases and J by 9 bases, with 26 bases between. The CDR3 sequence is CASSLSAMGQAFLGQYF. The CDR3 DNA reads TGTGCCAGCAGTTTAAGTGCAATGGGGCAGGCCTTCCTGGGGCAGTACTTC.

V usage is TRBV11-1 and J usage is TRBJ2-3; 11 bases agree with TRBD2. There are 16 residues in the CDR3. V lost 1 base, J lost 6 bases, and 6 bases stayed unmatched. Germline V gives CDR1 SGHAT, CDR2 FQDESV (reference sequence). This chain's CDR3 is CASSLGTSGRGDTQYF. CDR3 coding DNA: TGTGCCAGCAGCTTAGGAACTAGCGGGAGAGGGGATACGCAGTATTTT. Full variable domain (missing parts from reference TRBV11-1 and TRBJ2-3): EAEVAQSPRYKITEKSQAVAFWCDPISGHATLYWYRQILGQGPELLVQFQDESVVDDSQLPKDRFSAERLKGVDSTLKIQPAELGDSAMYLCASSLGTSGRGDTQYFGPGTRLTVL.

The rearrangement links TRBV5-1 to TRBJ2-3, with TRBD2 matching 10 bases. The CDR3 has 17 residues. The V and J ends lost 0 bases and 4 bases, in that order; junction bases with no gene match: 8. Per the germline V gene, CDR1 is SGHRS and CDR2 is YFSETQ. The CDR3 loop is CASSLEGASGSADTQYF. CDR3 DNA sequence: TGCGCCAGCAGCTTGGAAGGGGCTAGCGGGAGCGCAGATACGCAGTATTTT.

The chain employs TRBV11-3 and TRBJ2-1; 7 positions match TRBD2. The germline V gene encodes CDR1 SGHNT and CDR2 YENEEA. This CDR3 has 16 residues. With V trimmed by 0 bases and J by 9 bases, 11 bases remained unmatched. Here the CDR3 DNA reads TGTGCCAGCAGCTTAGAGGCTAGCGGTGTTCCCAGTGAGCAGTTCTTC. As protein: CASSLEASGVPSEQFF.

Here the CDR3 reads CASSIDSRGRAEAFF. For the CDR3, the DNA is TGTGCCAGTAGTATAGATTCGCGAGGGAGGGCTGAAGCTTTCTTT. The chain is built from TRBV19 and TRBJ1-1, with D unclear. This CDR3 region has 15 residues. Germline loops: CDR1 LNHDA, CDR2 SQIVND (reference sequence). Deletions cut 0 bases from V and 6 bases from J, with 14 bases between. Based on the CDR3 plus reference TRBV19 and TRBJ1-1, the full variable domain is DGGITQSPKYLFRKEGQNVTLSCEQNLNHDAMYWYRQDPGQGLRLIYYSQIVNDFQKGDIAEGYSVSREKKESFPLTVTSAQKNPTAFYLCASSIDSRGRAEAFFGQGTRLTVV.

J is TRBJ2-7 and V is TRBV2; 9 nucleotides match TRBD1. The CDR3 runs 15 residues. Per germline, CDR1 SNHLY and CDR2 FYNNEI. V shed 6 bases and J 4 bases; nucleotides not matched to a gene: 10. The CDR3 DNA follows: TGTGCCAGCAGGGGGGGGACAGGGAAAGGGTACGAGCAGTACTTC. Residues: CASRGGTGKGYEQYF.

V is TRBV7-9 and J is TRBJ1-2; no clear D. V shed 1 base and J shed 0 bases, with 18 bases lying between them. Per the germline V gene, CDR1 is SEHNR and CDR2 is FQNEAQ (reference sequence). The CDR3 consists of 18 residues. The CDR3 protein is CASSLGVGRRPANYGYTF. As DNA, the CDR3 is TGTGCCAGCAGCTTAGGAGTTGGTCGTCGGCCAGCTAACTATGGCTACACCTTC.